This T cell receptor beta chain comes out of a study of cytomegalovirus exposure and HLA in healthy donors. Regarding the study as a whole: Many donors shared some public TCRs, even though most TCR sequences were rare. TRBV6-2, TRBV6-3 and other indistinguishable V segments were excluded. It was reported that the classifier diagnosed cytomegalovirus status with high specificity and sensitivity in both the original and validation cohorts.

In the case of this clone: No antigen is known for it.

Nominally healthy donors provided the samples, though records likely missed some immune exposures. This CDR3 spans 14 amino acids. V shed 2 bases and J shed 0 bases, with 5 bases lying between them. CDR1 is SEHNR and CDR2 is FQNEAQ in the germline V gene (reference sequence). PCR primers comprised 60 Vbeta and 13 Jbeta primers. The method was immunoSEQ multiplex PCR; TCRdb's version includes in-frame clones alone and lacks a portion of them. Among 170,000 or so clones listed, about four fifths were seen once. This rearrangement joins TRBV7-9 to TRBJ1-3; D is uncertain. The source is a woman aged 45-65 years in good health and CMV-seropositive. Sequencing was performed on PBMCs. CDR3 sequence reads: CASSLQISGNTIYF. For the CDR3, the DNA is TGTGCCAGCAGCTTACAAATCTCTGGAAACACCATATATTTT.